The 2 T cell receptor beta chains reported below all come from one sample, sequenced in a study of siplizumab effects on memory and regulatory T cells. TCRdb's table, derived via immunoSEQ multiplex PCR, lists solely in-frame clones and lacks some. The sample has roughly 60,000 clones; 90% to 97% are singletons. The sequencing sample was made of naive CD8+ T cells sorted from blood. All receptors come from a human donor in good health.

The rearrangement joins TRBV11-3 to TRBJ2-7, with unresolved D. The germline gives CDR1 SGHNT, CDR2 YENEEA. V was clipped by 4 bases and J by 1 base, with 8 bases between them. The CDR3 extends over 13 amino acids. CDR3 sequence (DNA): TGTGCCAGCAGCTCCGACGGTTCCTACGAGCAGTACTTC. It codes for CASSSDGSYEQYF.

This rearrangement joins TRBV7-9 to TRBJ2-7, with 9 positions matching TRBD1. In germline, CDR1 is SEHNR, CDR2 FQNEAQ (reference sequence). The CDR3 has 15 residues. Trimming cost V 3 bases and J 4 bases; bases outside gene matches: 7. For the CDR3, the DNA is TGTGCCAGCAGCTTTGCCGGGACAGGGATGTACGAGCAGTACTTC. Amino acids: CASSFAGTGMYEQYF.